This T cell receptor (beta chain) was recorded in a study of blood T cell repertoires in COVID-19. Study information: From the United States, Italy and Spain came samples of acute and convalescent COVID-19. Nucleic acid was either cDNA or gDNA, and it came from T cells, B-cell-depleted T cells, or PBMCs.

CDR1 is SGHDT and CDR2 is YYEEEE in the germline V gene. This CDR3 has 14 residues. V was trimmed by 2 bases and J by 2 bases, leaving 11 bases between them. Methods used by the authors: Estimated nucleated cell counts came from reference gene primer amplification. Clones were sequenced by immunoSEQ multiplex PCR, and TCRdb holds only the in-frame ones, with some missing. That table supplies the V and J calls and clone size; D and trimming were determined from the DNA. The sample contains about 58,000 clones, more than 60% of which appear only once. The rearrangement joins TRBV5-6 to TRBJ2-7; the D is unclear. Sample: peripheral blood. This clonotype originated in a human donor in a cohort sampled during active COVID-19. The CDR3 region is CASSLVESAYEQYF. For the CDR3, the DNA is TGTGCCAGCAGCTTAGTTGAGTCGGCCTACGAGCAGTACTTC.